This TCR beta chain was observed in a study of T-cell reconstitution after alpha-beta-depleted transplantation in children. The CDR3 spans 14 residues. The V gene's germline CDR1 is SGHRS and CDR2 YFSETQ. Trimming pared 1 base from V and 0 bases from J, leaving 7 bases between. Unique molecular identifiers were used to barcode this TCRbeta library. TCRdb ran MiXCR on the PCR reads and lists one entry per CDR3 protein. The sample lists approximately 1,000,000 distinct CDR3 sequences, about 29% occurring once. This clonotype came up a few times. Its antigen remains unknown. General observations from the study: Expanded clones from the graft, numbering several hundred, reportedly supplied alpha-beta T cells about two months after transplant. The high TCRbeta diversity at day 60 in some patients came from surviving recipient T cells and thymic progenitors. T-cell counts and diversity were attributed mostly to newly produced T cells one year after transplant.

The chain employs TRBV5-1 and TRBJ1-1; D is unclear. The origin of this receptor is a boy under two years old who had a stem cell transplant for SCID, so the T cells may come from the graft donor. The sample consisted of PBMCs, mostly from graft donor cells, taken 360 days after TCRalphabeta/CD19-depleted stem cell transplant. The DNA of the CDR3 is TGCGCCAGCAGCTTGAAAACCTTGAACACTGAAGCTTTCTTT. Protein: CASSLKTLNTEAFF.